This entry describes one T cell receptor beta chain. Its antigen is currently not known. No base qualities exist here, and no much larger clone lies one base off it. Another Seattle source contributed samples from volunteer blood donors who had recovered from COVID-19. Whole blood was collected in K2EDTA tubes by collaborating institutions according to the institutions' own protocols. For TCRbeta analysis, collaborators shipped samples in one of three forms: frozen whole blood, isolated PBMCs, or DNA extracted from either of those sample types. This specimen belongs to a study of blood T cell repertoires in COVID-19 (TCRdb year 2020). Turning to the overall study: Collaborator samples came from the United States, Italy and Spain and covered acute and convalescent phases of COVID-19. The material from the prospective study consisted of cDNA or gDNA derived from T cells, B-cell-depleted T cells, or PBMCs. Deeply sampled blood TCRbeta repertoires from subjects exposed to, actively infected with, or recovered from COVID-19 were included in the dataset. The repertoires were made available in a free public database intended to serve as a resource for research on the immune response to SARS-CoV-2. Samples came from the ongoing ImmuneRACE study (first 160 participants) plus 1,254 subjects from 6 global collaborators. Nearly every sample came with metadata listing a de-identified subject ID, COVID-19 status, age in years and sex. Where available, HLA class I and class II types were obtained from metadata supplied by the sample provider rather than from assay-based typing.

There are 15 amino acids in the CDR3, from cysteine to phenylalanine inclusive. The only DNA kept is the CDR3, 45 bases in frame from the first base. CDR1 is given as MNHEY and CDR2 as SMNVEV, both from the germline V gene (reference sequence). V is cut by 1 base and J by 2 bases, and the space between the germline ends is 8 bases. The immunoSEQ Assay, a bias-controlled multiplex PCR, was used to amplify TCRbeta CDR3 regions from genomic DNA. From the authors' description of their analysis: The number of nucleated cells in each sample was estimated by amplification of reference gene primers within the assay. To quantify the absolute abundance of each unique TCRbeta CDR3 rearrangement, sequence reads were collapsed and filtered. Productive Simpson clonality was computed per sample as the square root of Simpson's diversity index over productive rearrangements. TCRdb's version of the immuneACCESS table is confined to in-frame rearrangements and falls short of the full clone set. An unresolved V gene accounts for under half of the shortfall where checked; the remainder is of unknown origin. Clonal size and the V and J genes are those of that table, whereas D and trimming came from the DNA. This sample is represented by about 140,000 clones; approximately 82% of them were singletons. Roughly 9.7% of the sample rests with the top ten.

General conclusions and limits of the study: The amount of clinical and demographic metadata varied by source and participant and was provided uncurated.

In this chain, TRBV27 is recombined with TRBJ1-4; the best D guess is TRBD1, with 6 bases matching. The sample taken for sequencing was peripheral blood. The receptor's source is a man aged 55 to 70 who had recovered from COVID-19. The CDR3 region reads CASSLWGPTNEKLFF. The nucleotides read TGTGCCAGCAGTTTATGGGGGCCCACTAATGAAAAACTGTTTTTT.